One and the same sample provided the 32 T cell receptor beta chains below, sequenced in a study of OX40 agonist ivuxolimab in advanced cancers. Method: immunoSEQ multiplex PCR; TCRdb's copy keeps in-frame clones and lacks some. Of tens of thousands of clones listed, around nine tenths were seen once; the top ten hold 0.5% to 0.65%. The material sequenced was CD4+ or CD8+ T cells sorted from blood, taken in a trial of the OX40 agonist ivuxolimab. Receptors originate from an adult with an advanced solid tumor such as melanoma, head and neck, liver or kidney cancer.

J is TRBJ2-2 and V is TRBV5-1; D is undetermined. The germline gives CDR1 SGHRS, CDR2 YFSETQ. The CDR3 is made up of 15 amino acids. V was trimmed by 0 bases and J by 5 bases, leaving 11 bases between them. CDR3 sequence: CASSLASLGTGELFF. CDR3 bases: TGCGCCAGCAGCTTGGCCTCCCTGGGTACCGGGGAGCTGTTTTTT.

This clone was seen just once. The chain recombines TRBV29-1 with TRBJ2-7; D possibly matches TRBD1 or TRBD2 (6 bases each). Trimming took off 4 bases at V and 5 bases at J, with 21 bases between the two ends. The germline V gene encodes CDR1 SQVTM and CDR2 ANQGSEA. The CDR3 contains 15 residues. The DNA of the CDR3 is TGCAGCGTTGGGGGGGTACAGGGAGAGGTGAACGAGCAGTACTTC. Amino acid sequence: CSVGGVQGEVNEQYF.

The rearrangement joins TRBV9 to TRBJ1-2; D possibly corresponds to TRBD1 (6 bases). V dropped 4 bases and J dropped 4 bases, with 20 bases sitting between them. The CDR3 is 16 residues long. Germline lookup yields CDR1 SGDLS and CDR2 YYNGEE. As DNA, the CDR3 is TGTGCCAGCAGCCCTGGGGGCAGGCCAAAACTCTATGGCTACACCTTC. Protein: CASSPGGRPKLYGYTF.

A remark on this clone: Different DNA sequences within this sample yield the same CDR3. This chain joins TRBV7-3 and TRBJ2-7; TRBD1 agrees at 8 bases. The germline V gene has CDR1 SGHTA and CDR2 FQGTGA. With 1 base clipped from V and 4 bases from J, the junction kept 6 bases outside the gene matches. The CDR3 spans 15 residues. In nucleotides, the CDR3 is TGTGCCAGCAGCTTAAGAGCAGGGGGCACTTACGAGCAGTACTTC. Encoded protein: CASSLRAGGTYEQYF.

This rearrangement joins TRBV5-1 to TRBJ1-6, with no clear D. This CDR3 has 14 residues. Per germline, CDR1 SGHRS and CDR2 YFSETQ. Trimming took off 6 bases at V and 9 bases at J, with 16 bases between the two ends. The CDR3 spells CASTPGGGGSPLHF. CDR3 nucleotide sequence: TGCGCCAGCACCCCAGGCGGCGGCGGTTCACCCCTCCACTTT.

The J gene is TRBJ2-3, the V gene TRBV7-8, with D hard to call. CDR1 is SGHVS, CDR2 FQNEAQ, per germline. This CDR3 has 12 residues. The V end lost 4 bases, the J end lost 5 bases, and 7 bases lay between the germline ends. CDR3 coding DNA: TGTGCCAGCAGCTCTCACCTAGATACGCAGTATTTT. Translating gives CASSSHLDTQYF.

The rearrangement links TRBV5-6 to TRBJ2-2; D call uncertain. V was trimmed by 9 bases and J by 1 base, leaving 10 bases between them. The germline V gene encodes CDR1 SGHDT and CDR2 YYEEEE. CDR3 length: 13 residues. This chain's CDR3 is CATRWGNTGELFF. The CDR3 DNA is TGTGCCACCAGGTGGGGGAACACCGGGGAGCTGTTTTTT.

CDR3 sequence reads: CAWSPGGPSNEQFF. As DNA, the CDR3 is TGTGCCTGGAGTCCGGGAGGACCTAGCAATGAGCAGTTCTTC. This sequence joins TRBV30 and TRBJ2-1; TRBD2 agrees at 7 bases. CDR3 length: 14 residues. V shed 2 bases and J 6 bases; nucleotides not matched to a gene: 7. Germline values: CDR1 GTSNPN, CDR2 SVGIG (reference sequence).

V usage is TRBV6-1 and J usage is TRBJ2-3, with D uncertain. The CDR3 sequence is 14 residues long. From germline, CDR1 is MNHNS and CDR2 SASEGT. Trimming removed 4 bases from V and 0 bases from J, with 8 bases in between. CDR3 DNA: TGTGCCAGCAGTGGCCTTCAAAGCACAGATACGCAGTATTTT. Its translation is CASSGLQSTDTQYF.

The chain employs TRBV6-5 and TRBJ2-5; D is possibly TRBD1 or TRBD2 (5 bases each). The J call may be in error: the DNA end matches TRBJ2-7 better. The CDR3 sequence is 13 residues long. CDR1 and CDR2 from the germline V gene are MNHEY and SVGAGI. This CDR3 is CASRGIGGYEQYF. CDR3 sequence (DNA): TGTGCCAGCAGGGGAATTGGGGGATACGAGCAGTACTTC.

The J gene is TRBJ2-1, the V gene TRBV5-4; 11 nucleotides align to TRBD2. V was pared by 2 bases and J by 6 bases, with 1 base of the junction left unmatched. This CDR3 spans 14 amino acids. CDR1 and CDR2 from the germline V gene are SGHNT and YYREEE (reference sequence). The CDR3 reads CASSLLAGANEQFF. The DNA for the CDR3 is TGTGCCAGCAGCTTACTAGCGGGAGCCAATGAGCAGTTCTTC.

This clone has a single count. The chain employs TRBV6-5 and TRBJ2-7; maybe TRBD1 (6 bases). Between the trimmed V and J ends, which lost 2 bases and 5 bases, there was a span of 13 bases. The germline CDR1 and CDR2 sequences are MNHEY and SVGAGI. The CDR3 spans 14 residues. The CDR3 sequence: CASSYALPGDEQYF. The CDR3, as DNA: TGTGCCAGCAGTTACGCGCTCCCAGGGGACGAGCAGTACTTC.

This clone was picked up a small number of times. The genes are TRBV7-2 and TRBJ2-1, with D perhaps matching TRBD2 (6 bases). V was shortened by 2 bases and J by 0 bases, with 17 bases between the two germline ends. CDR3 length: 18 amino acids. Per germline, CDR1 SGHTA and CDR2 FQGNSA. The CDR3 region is CASSLYPRGTSSYNEQFF. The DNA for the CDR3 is TGTGCCAGCAGCTTATACCCGCGGGGTACGAGCTCCTACAATGAGCAGTTCTTC.

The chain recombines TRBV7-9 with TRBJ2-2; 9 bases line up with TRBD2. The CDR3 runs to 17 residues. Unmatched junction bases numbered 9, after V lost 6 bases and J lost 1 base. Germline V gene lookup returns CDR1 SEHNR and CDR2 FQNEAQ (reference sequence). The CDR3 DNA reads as TGTGCCAGCAGTTTGAGCGGGAGGACCAAGAACACCGGGGAGCTGTTTTTT. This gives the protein CASSLSGRTKNTGELFF. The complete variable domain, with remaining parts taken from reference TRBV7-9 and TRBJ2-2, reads DTGVSQNPRHKITKRGQNVTFRCDPISEHNRLYWYRQTLGQGPEFLTYFQNEAQLEKSRLLSDRFSAERPKGSFSTLEIQRTEQGDSAMYLCASSLSGRTKNTGELFFGEGSRLTVL.

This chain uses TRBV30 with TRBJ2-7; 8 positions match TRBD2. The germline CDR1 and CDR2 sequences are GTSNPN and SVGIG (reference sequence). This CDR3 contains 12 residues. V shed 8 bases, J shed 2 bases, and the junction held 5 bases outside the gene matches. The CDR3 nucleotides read TGTGCCGGCGCGGGGGGCCCCTACGAGCAGTACTTC. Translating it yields CAGAGGPYEQYF.

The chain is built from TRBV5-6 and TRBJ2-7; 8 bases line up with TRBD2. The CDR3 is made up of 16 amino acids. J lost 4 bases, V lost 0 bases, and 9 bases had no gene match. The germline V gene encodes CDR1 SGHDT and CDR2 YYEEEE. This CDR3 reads CASSLVSGTILYEQYF. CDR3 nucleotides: TGTGCCAGCAGCTTGGTTAGCGGGACCATTCTATACGAGCAGTACTTC.

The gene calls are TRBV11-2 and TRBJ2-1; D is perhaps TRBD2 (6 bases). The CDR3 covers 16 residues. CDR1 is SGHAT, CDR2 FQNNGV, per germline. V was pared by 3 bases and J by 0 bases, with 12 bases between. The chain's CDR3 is CASSLKRRDSYNEQFF. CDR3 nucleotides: TGTGCCAGCAGCTTGAAAAGGAGGGACTCCTACAATGAGCAGTTCTTC.

The CDR3 reads CASSQEANGGYTF. In DNA, the CDR3 is TGCGCCAGCAGCCAAGAGGCCAACGGTGGCTACACCTTC. This chain connects TRBV4-1 to TRBJ1-2, with D uncertain. V lost 0 bases, J lost 7 bases, and 9 bases lay in between. Germline CDR1 and CDR2: MGHRA and YSYEKL. The CDR3 sequence is 13 residues long.

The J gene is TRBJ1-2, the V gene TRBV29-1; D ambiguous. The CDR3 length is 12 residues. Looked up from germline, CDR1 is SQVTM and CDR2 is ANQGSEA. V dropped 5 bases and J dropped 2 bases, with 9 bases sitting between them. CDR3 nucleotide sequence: TGCAGCGTTTTCGCAGCGAACTATGGCTACACCTTC. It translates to CSVFAANYGYTF.

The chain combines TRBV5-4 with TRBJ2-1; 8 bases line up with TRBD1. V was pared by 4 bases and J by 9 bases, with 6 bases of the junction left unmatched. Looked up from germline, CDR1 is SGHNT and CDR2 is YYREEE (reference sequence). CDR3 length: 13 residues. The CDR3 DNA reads TGTGCCAGCAGCGAAAACAGGGGGAGTGAGCAGTTCTTC. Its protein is CASSENRGSEQFF.

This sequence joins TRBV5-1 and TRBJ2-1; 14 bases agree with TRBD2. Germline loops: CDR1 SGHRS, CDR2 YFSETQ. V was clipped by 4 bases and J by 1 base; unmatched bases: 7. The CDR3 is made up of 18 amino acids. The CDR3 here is CASSPGLAGVPSYNEQFF. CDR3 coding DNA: TGCGCCAGCAGCCCGGGACTAGCGGGAGTCCCATCCTACAATGAGCAGTTCTTC.

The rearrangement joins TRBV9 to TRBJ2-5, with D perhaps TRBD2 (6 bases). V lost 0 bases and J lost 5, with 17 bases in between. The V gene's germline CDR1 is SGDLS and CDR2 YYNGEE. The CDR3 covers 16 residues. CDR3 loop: CASSVAFGGAGETQYF. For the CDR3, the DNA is TGTGCCAGCAGCGTAGCTTTTGGAGGGGCAGGGGAGACCCAGTACTTC.

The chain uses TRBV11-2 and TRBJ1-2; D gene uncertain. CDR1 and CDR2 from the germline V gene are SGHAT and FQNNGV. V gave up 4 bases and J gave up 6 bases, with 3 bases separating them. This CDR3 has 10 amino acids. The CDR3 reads CASSSNGYTF. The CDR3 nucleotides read TGTGCCAGCAGCTCCAATGGCTACACCTTC.

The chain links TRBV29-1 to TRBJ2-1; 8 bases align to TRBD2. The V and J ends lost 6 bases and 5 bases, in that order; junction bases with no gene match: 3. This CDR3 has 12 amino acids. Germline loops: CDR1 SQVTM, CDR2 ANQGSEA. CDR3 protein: CSVGLVHNEQFF. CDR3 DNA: TGCAGCGTGGGACTAGTCCACAATGAGCAGTTCTTC.

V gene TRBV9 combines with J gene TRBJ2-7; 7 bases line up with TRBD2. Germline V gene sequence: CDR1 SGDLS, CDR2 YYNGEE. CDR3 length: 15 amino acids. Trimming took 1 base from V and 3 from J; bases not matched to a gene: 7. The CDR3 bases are TGTGCCAGCAGCGTAACTAGCGCCCCGAACTACGAGCAGTACTTC. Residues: CASSVTSAPNYEQYF.

In nucleotides, the CDR3 is TGTGCCAGCAGTTTAGTCTTCCCCAATACCGAGCAGTTCTTC. This codes for CASSLVFPNTEQFF. This chain connects TRBV27 to TRBJ2-1; D uncertain. The ends were cut back, 2 bases at V and 10 bases at J, with 15 bases in the middle. The CDR3 covers 14 residues. Germline V lookup: CDR1 MNHEY, CDR2 SMNVEV (reference sequence).

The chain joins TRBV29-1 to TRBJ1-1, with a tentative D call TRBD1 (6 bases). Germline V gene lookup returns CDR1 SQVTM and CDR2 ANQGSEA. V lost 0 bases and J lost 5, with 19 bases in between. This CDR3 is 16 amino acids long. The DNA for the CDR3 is TGCAGCGTTGAAGATTCCAGGGGCCAACGTCGTACTGAAGCTTTCTTT. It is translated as CSVEDSRGQRRTEAFF.

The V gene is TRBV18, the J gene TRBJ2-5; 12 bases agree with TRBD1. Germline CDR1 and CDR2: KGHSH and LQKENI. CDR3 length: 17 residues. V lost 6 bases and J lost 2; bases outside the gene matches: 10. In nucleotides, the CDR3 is TGTGCCAGCTCCCTGGGACAGGGGGCAATGGGGCAAGAGACCCAGTACTTC. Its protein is CASSLGQGAMGQETQYF. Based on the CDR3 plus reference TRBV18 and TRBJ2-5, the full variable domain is NAGVMQNPRHLVRRRGQEARLRCSPMKGHSHVYWYRQLPEEGLKFMVYLQKENIIDESGMPKERFSAEFPKEGPSILRIQQVVRGDSAAYFCASSLGQGAMGQETQYFGPGTRLLVL.

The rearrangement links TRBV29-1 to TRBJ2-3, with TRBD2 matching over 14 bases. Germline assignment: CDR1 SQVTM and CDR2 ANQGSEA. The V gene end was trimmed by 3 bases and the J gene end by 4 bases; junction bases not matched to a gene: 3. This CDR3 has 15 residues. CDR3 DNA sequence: TGCAGCGTTGATGGGACTAGCGGGAGATCAGATACGCAGTATTTT. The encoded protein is CSVDGTSGRSDTQYF.

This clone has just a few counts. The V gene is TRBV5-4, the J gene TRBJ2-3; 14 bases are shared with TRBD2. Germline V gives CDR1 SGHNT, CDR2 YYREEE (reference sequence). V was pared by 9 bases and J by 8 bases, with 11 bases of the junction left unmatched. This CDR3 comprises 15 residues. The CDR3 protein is CAMTSGRVGYGTQYF. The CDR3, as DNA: TGTGCCATGACTAGCGGGAGGGTTGGGTATGGTACGCAGTATTTT.

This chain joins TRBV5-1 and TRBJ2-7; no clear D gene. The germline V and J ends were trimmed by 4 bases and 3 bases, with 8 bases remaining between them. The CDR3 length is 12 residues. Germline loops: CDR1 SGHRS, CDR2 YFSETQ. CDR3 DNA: TGCGCCAGCAGCCGGAACTACTACGAGCAGTACTTC. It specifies CASSRNYYEQYF.

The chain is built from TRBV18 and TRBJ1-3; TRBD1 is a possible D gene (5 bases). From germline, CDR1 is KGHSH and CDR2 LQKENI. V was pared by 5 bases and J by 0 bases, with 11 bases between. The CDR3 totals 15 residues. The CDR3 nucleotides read TGTGCCAGCTCATTTAAGGGGCCCTCTGGAAACACCATATATTTT. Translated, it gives CASSFKGPSGNTIYF.